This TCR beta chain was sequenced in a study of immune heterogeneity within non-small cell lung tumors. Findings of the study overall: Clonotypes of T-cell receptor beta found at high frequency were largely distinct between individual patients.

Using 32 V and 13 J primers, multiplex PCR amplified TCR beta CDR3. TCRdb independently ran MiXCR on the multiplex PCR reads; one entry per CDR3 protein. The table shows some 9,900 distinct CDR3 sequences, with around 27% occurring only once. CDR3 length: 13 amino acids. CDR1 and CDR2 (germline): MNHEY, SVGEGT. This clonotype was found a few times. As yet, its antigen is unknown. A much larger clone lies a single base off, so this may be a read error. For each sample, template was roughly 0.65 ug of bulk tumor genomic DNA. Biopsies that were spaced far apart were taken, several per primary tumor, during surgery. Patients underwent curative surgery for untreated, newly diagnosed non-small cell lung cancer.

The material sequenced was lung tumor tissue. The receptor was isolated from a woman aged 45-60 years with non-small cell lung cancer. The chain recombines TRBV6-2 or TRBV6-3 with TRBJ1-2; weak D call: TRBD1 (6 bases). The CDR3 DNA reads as TGTGCCAGCACTTACAGGGCCGATCGAGGCTACACCTTC. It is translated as CASTYRADRGYTF.